The 21 T cell receptor beta chains below were found in one sample sequenced in a study of blood T cell repertoires in COVID-19. Only in-frame clones appear in the TCRdb table, and some are missing; sequencing was by immunoSEQ multiplex PCR. The repertoire holds about 200,000 clones, with 80% to 90% as singletons. The material sequenced was peripheral blood. These receptors were obtained from an older man with acute or convalescent COVID-19.

This sequence joins TRBV5-1 and TRBJ2-7, with D perhaps TRBD1 (6 bases). CDR3 length: 13 amino acids. V was trimmed by 2 bases and J by 4 bases, leaving 10 bases between them. Germline V lookup: CDR1 SGHRS, CDR2 YFSETQ. CDR3 region: CASSFGTLYEQYF. The CDR3 region has the DNA TGCGCCAGCAGCTTCGGGACACTATACGAGCAGTACTTC. The full variable domain, rest sourced from reference TRBV5-1 and TRBJ2-7, is KAGVTQTPRYLIKTRGQQVTLSCSPISGHRSVSWYQQTPGQGLQFLFEYFSETQRNKGNFPGRFSGRQFSNSRSEMNVSTLELGDSALYLCASSFGTLYEQYFGPGTRLTVT.

The gene calls are TRBV7-9 and TRBJ2-4; TRBD1 matches 8 bases. CDR1 SEHNR and CDR2 FQNEAQ come from the germline V gene (reference sequence). Losses at the gene ends were 4 bases for V and 5 bases for J; bases not matched to a gene: 4. The CDR3 has 14 amino acids. The chain's CDR3 is CASSSGQGQNIQYF. CDR3 DNA sequence: TGTGCCAGCAGCTCTGGACAGGGCCAAAACATTCAGTACTTC.

The chain combines TRBV30 with TRBJ2-3; TRBD2 matches at 8 bases. The V and J ends lost 4 bases and 7 bases, in that order; junction bases with no gene match: 7. This CDR3 spans 13 amino acids. Per germline, CDR1 GTSNPN and CDR2 SVGIG (reference sequence). The CDR3: CAWNLGLANTQYF. CDR3 DNA: TGTGCCTGGAATCTCGGACTAGCAAATACGCAGTATTTT.

The chain combines TRBV5-5 with TRBJ1-4, with TRBD1 identical over 7 bases. After removal of 3 bases from V and 6 bases from J, the junction contained 11 bases not matched to a gene. Germline assignment: CDR1 SGHKS and CDR2 YYEKEE (reference sequence). This CDR3 spans 16 amino acids. CDR3 sequence (DNA): TGTGCCAGCAGCTCCCAAGAGGGCAGGGGGGATGAAAAACTGTTTTTT. Encoded protein: CASSSQEGRGDEKLFF.

This clone turned up a few times. This rearrangement joins TRBV5-1 to TRBJ2-7; no firm D call. This CDR3 has 12 residues. In germline, CDR1 is SGHRS, CDR2 YFSETQ. Trimming removed 3 bases at V and 0 bases at J, with 4 bases between. CDR3 DNA: TGCGCCAGCAGCTCGAGCTCCTACGAGCAGTACGTC. Residues: CASSSSSYEQYV.

The V gene is TRBV27, the J gene TRBJ1-6; D perhaps matches TRBD1 (6 bases). Germline V CDR1 and CDR2: MNHEY, SMNVEV (reference sequence). This CDR3 region has 14 residues. Trimming took off 7 bases at V and 7 bases at J, with 14 bases between the two ends. CDR3 coding DNA: TGTGCCAGCACCTGGGACAACCCCAATTCACCCCTCCACTTT. Amino acids: CASTWDNPNSPLHF.

The chain carries TRBV6-1 and TRBJ2-7; 12 bases fit TRBD2. CDR1 and CDR2 from the germline V gene are MNHNS and SASEGT. Trimming removed 1 base from V and 5 bases from J; junction bases left unmatched: 6. The CDR3 runs to 16 residues. CDR3 DNA sequence: TGTGCCAGCAGTGAAGAGACTAGCGGGAGAATCCACGAGCAGTACGTC. Its protein product is CASSEETSGRIHEQYV.

This chain connects TRBV5-1 to TRBJ2-1; D not resolved. Germline assignment: CDR1 SGHRS and CDR2 YFSETQ. This CDR3 is built from 13 residues. V gave up 0 bases and J gave up 10 bases, with 11 bases separating them. This chain's CDR3 is CASSLDISPEQFF. CDR3 DNA sequence: TGCGCCAGCAGCTTGGACATTAGCCCCGAGCAGTTCTTC.

This clone has a handful of counts. The chain recombines TRBV11-2 with TRBJ1-3; D perhaps matches TRBD1 (5 bases). Trimming took 1 base from V and 8 from J, leaving 12 bases between them. The CDR3 has 14 amino acids. The germline V gene encodes CDR1 SGHAT and CDR2 FQNNGV. CDR3 sequence: CASSLVLGVDTIYF. CDR3 bases: TGTGCCAGCAGCTTAGTGTTAGGGGTGGACACCATATATTTT. Using reference TRBV11-2 and TRBJ1-3 for the parts outside the CDR3, the full variable domain is EAGVAQSPRYKIIEKRQSVAFWCNPISGHATLYWYQQILGQGPKLLIQFQNNGVVDDSQLPKDRFSAERLKGVDSTLKIQPAKLEDSAVYLCASSLVLGVDTIYFGEGSWLTVV.

The chain combines TRBV5-1 with TRBJ2-2; 9 bases are shared with TRBD2. CDR3 length: 16 amino acids. CDR1 and CDR2 from the germline V gene are SGHRS and YFSETQ. The trim removed 4 bases at V and 5 bases at J, leaving 9 bases unmatched. CDR3 residues: CASSTVLAGRTGELFF. The CDR3 coding sequence is TGCGCCAGCAGCACAGTCCTAGCGGGAAGGACCGGGGAGCTGTTTTTT.

This chain's CDR3 is CASSPGGNRYGYTF. CDR3 in DNA: TGTGCCAGCAGTCCAGGGGGCAATCGCTATGGCTACACCTTC. The rearrangement joins TRBV6-5 to TRBJ1-2; 8 positions match TRBD1. The trim removed 5 bases at V and 4 bases at J, leaving 6 bases unmatched. Germline CDR1 reads MNHEY; CDR2 reads SVGAGI. This CDR3 spans 14 amino acids.

The chain employs TRBV18 and TRBJ1-4; the D gene is possibly TRBD1 (5 bases). The CDR3 is made up of 14 amino acids. CDR1 is KGHSH, CDR2 LQKENI, per germline. Between the trimmed V and J ends, which lost 2 bases and 7 bases, there was a span of 11 bases. The CDR3 is CASSPSQGPEKLFF. CDR3 in DNA: TGTGCCAGCTCACCAAGCCAGGGCCCTGAAAAACTGTTTTTT.

V and J are TRBV11-2 and TRBJ2-7; 8 bases agree with TRBD1. Germline V lookup: CDR1 SGHAT, CDR2 FQNNGV. Trimming at V came to 3 bases and at J to 6 bases, leaving 7 bases not matched to a gene. This CDR3 contains 14 residues. The CDR3 here is CASSFGQGRPEQYV. CDR3 nucleotide sequence: TGTGCCAGCAGCTTTGGACAGGGACGTCCCGAGCAGTACGTC.

The rearrangement joins TRBV4-1 to TRBJ2-7; 11 bases fit TRBD2. Germline loops: CDR1 MGHRA, CDR2 YSYEKL. This CDR3 comprises 15 residues. J gave up 5 bases and V 4 bases, and 7 bases lay outside the gene matches. The CDR3 nucleotides are TGCGCCAGCAGCCCCCTCAGTAGCGGGAGGGACGAGCAGTACTTC. It encodes CASSPLSSGRDEQYF.

This clone was counted once. The chain is built from TRBV6-5 and TRBJ1-3, with 10 bases aligning to TRBD1. Trimming took 6 bases from V and 8 from J; bases not matched to a gene: 4. This CDR3 region has 13 residues. Germline V lookup: CDR1 MNHEY, CDR2 SVGAGI. CDR3 in DNA: TGTGCCAGCAGCAACGGACAGGGGGACACCATATATTTT. Residues: CASSNGQGDTIYF.

The chain is built from TRBV28 and TRBJ2-2; D unclear. Germline V gene lookup returns CDR1 MDHEN and CDR2 SYDVKM. V lost 7 bases and J lost 0, with 6 bases in between. This CDR3 is 13 amino acids long. CDR3 sequence: CASTVPNTGELFF. As DNA, the CDR3 is TGTGCCAGCACAGTCCCGAACACCGGGGAGCTGTTTTTT.

In nucleotides, the CDR3 is TGTGCCAGCAGCCCGGGTAGGGGGCTTGACCCGGTGGAGGGGGAGCAGTTCTTC. Translation: CASSPGRGLDPVEGEQFF. This rearrangement joins TRBV13 to TRBJ2-1; TRBD1 might be the D (7 bases). Germline CDR1 is PRHDT and CDR2 is FYEKMQ (reference sequence). V gave up 5 bases and J gave up 10 bases, with 30 bases separating them. The CDR3 length is 18 residues.

The V gene is TRBV5-1, the J gene TRBJ2-2; 8 nucleotides align to TRBD2. The CDR3 contains 17 residues. Germline CDR1 reads SGHRS; CDR2 reads YFSETQ. V lost 0 bases to trimming and J lost 1 base; unmatched junction nucleotides: 5. The CDR3 region is CASSLGRGAKNTGELFF. The DNA of the CDR3 is TGCGCCAGCAGCTTGGGGCGGGGGGCGAAGAACACCGGGGAGCTGTTTTTT.

V is TRBV2 and J is TRBJ2-5; D is perhaps TRBD2 (6 bases). V lost 6 bases to trimming and J lost 5 bases, with 16 bases between them. Per germline, CDR1 SNHLY and CDR2 FYNNEI. The CDR3 totals 14 residues. Here the CDR3 DNA reads TGTGCCAGCAGCGGGACTTTTTCGGGGGAGACCCAGTACTTC. Amino acid sequence: CASSGTFSGETQYF.

The chain combines TRBV27 with TRBJ2-1; maybe TRBD1 (6 bases). The CDR3 is made up of 19 amino acids. Trimming removed 5 bases from V and 6 bases from J, with 29 bases in between. The V gene's germline CDR1 is MNHEY and CDR2 SMNVEV (reference sequence). In nucleotides, the CDR3 is TGTGCCAGCAGTCTCCACAGGGTCTCCCTGGGCGGGTCGGGCAATGAGCAGTTCTTC. Translation gives CASSLHRVSLGGSGNEQFF.

The rearrangement links TRBV30 to TRBJ1-5; 11 nucleotides match TRBD1. V lost 1 base to trimming and J lost 4 bases; unmatched junction nucleotides: 0. This CDR3 contains 14 residues. CDR1 is GTSNPN and CDR2 is SVGIG in the germline V gene (reference sequence). CDR3: CAWSGDRGNQPQHF. The CDR3 DNA reads as TGTGCCTGGAGTGGGGACAGGGGGAATCAGCCCCAGCATTTT.